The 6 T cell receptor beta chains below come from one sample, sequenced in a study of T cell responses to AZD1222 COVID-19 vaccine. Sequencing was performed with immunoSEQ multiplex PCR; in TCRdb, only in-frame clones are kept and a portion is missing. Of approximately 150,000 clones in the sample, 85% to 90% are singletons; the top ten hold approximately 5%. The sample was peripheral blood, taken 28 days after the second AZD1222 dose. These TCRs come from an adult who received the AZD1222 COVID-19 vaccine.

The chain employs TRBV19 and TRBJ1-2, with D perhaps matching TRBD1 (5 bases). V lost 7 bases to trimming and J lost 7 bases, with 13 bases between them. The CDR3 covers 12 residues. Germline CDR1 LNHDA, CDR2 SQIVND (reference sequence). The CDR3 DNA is TGTGCCAGTACCATAGAGGGGTCTGGCTACACCTTC. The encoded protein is CASTIEGSGYTF.

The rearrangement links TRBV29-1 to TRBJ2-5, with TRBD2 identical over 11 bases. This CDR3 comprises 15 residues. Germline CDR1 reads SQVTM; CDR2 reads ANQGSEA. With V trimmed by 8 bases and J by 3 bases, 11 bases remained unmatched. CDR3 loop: CSIAGTSGVEETQYF. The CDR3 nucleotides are TGCAGCATCGCCGGGACTAGCGGAGTGGAAGAGACCCAGTACTTC.

CDR3 region: CASSLDSQNTEAFF. In DNA, the CDR3 is TGTGCCAGCAGCTTAGATTCGCAGAACACTGAAGCTTTCTTT. The rearrangement uses TRBV11-3 and TRBJ1-1; D unclear. The CDR3 length is 14 residues. The germline V gene has CDR1 SGHNT and CDR2 YENEEA. The V and J ends lost 0 bases and 1 base respectively, with 6 bases between them. The full variable domain, rest sourced from reference TRBV11-3 and TRBJ1-1, is EAGVVQSPRYKIIEKKQPVAFWCNPISGHNTLYWYLQNLGQGPELLIRYENEEAVDDSQLPKDRFSAERLKGVDSTLKIQPAELGDSAVYLCASSLDSQNTEAFFGQGTRLTVV.

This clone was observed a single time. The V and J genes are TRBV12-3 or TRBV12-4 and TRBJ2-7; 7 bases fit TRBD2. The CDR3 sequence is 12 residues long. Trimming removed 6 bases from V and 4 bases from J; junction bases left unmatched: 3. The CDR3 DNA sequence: TGTGCCAGCAGCGGACTAGGGTACGAGCAGTACTTC. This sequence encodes CASSGLGYEQYF.

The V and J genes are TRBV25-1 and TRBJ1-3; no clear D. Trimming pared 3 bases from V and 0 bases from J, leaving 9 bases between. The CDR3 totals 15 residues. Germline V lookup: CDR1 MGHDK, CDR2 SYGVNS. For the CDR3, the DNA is TGTGCCAGCAGTGAGGCTACTGGCTCTGGAAACACCATATATTTT. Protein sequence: CASSEATGSGNTIYF. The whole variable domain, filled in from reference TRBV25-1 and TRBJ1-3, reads EADIYQTPRYLVIGTGKKITLECSQTMGHDKMYWYQQDPGMELHLIHYSYGVNSTEKGDLSSESTVSRIRTEHFPLTLESARPSHTSQYLCASSEATGSGNTIYFGEGSWLTVV.

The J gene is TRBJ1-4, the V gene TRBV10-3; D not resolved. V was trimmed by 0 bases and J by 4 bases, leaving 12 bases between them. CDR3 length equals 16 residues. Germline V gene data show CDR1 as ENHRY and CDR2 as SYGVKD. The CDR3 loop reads CAISESKAASNEKLFF. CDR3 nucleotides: TGTGCCATCAGTGAGTCGAAGGCAGCGAGTAATGAAAAACTGTTTTTT.